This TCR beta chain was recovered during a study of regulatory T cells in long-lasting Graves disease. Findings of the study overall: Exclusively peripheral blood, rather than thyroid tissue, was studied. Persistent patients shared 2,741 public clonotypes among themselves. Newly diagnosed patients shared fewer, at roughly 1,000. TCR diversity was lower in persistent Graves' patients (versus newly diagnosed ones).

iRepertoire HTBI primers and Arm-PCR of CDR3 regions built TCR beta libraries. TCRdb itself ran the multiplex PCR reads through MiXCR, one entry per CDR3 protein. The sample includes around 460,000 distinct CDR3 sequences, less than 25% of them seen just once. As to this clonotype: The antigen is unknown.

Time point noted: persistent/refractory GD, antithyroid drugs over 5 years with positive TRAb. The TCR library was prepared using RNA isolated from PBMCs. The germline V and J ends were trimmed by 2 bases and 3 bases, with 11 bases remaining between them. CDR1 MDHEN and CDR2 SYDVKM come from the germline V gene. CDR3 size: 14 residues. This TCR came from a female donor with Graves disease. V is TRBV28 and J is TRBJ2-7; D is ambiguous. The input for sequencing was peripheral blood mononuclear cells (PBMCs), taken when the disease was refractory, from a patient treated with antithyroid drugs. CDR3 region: CASSLGSFFYEQYF. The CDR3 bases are TGTGCCAGCAGTTTAGGGTCTTTCTTCTACGAGCAGTACTTC.